This TCR beta chain comes out of a study of STAT5B mutations in CD4+ large granular lymphocyte leukemia. Study observations and caveats: 8/27 top patient clones versus 2/35 control clones were TRBV06-family. CD4-sorted patient repertoires seemed more clonal than healthy CD4+ repertoires. No patients shared main leukemic clonotypes, though roughly 27% appeared at low frequency elsewhere.

Germline V CDR1 and CDR2: KGHSH, LQKENI. The CDR3 has 11 amino acids. Trimming shortened V by 5 bases and J by 9 bases, and 8 bases separated the two germline ends. Profiling relied on immunoSEQ multiplex PCR, and the TCRdb table lists in-frame clones only, not all of them. This table holds 30,000 to 35,000 clones, 76% found once. Remarks on this clone: Antigen specificity is unknown.

The material sequenced was CD4+ T cells from blood buffy coats. The sequence derives from a human donor in good health. V usage is TRBV18 and J usage is TRBJ2-1; possibly TRBD2 for D (5 bases). CDR3 in amino acids: CASSSSGEQFF. DNA for the CDR3: TGTGCCAGCTCATCAAGCGGTGAGCAGTTCTTC.